This T cell receptor (beta chain) was retrieved from a study of T-cell memory formation after mild COVID-19. This clonotype was seen only a few times. V trimming: 3 bases; J trimming: 1 base; junction bases outside the gene matches: 9. The CDR3 totals 16 residues. In germline, CDR1 is SQVTM, CDR2 ANQGSEA. One entry per CDR3 protein, called by TCRdb with MiXCR from the 5' RACE reads. The table has 350,000 to 450,000 distinct CDR3 sequences, approximately 27% seen once. The receptor's source is an adult woman who had mild COVID-19 (a few samples of this study predate the infection). Cell type and time point are not known. Sequencing was carried out using PBMCs or a T cell subset sorted from them (not recorded which). This sequence joins TRBV29-1 and TRBJ2-7, with 10 nucleotides matching TRBD1. The CDR3 DNA reads as TGCAGCGTTGAGGGAGACCGGGACAGGGGTTCCTACGAGCAGTACTTC. Translating gives CSVEGDRDRGSYEQYF.